The 3 T cell receptor beta chains below all came from one sample that was sequenced in a study of T cell responses to AZD1222 COVID-19 vaccine. Using immunoSEQ multiplex PCR, the repertoire was profiled, and TCRdb retains in-frame clones only, with some absent. Among approximately 98,000 clones, more than 70% were seen once, and the ten largest hold roughly 3%. This sample comprised peripheral blood, obtained on day 0 of MenACWY control vaccination. These receptors all stem from an adult in good health.

The V and J genes are TRBV5-4 and TRBJ1-1, with a tentative D call TRBD1 (5 bases). The CDR3 is 16 amino acids. V was shortened by 4 bases and J by 3 bases, with 19 bases between the two germline ends. Germline assignment: CDR1 SGHNT and CDR2 YYREEE (reference sequence). The CDR3 spells CASSTGGAAGDTEAFF. The CDR3 DNA reads TGTGCCAGCAGCACGGGAGGGGCAGCGGGGGACACTGAAGCTTTCTTT.

The chain links TRBV7-9 to TRBJ1-1; D perhaps matches TRBD1 (6 bases). The CDR3 has 13 residues. The V gene lost 5 bases and the J gene lost 5 bases, with 12 bases spanning the gap. CDR1 SEHNR and CDR2 FQNEAQ come from the germline V gene (reference sequence). DNA of the CDR3: TGTGCCAGCAGCGCACAGGGCGGGACTGAAGCTTTCTTT. It yields the protein CASSAQGGTEAFF.

The CDR3 nucleotides are TGCGCCAGCAGCTTTCCGGACAGGGGGGCTAAAGCTTTCTTT. Translating it yields CASSFPDRGAKAFF. This chain uses TRBV5-1 with TRBJ1-1; 10 bases are shared with TRBD1. J gave up 9 bases and V 2 bases, and 7 bases lay outside the gene matches. Germline V gene data show CDR1 as SGHRS and CDR2 as YFSETQ. The CDR3 length is 14 residues.